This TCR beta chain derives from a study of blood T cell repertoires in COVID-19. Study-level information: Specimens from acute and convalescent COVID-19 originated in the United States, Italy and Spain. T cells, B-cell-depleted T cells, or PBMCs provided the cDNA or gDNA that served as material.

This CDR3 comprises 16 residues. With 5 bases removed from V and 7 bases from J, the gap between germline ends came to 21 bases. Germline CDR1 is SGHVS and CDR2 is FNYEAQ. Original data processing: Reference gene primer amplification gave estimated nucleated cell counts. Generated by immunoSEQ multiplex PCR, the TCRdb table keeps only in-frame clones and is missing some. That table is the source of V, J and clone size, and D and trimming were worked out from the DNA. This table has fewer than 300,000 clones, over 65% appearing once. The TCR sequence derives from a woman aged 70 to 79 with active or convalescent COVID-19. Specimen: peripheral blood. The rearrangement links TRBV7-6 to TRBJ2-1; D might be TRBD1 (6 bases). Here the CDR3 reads CASSTRQARGVNEQFF. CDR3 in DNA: TGTGCCAGCAGCACAAGACAGGCAAGGGGCGTTAATGAGCAGTTCTTC.